This TCR beta chain was recorded in a study of shared clonotypes between healthy human individuals. Findings and limits, study-wide: Among donors, sharing of clonotypes was expected to be affected by sequencing depth.

Germline V gene data show CDR1 as MDHEN and CDR2 as SYDVKM. V was pared by 3 bases and J by 3 bases, with 18 bases between. The CDR3 contains 16 residues. Comments on this clone: Its antigen is not identified.

Roughly 30,000 T cell genomes (approximately 0.2 ug DNA) went into each sorted-subset replicate. Generated by immunoSEQ multiplex PCR, the TCRdb table keeps only in-frame clones and is missing some. The table shows over 2,000,000 clones, with over 85% occurring only once. Cells designated naive CD8 were CD45RO-negative and were positively selected for CCR7, with terminally differentiated effector memory CD45RA+ cells excluded. Specimen: naive CD8+ T cells from PBMCs. This TCR was recovered from a man aged 18 to 35 in good health. Some clones in this sample may be carry-over from other donors' samples. The V call is TRBV28, the J call TRBJ2-7, with a tentative D call TRBD2 (5 bases). CDR3 sequence reads: CASSFVVGERVYEQYF. The CDR3 coding sequence is TGTGCCAGCAGTTTTGTTGTCGGGGAACGGGTCTACGAGCAGTACTTC.